This T cell receptor beta chain was identified in a study of OX40 agonist ivuxolimab in advanced cancers. Study as a whole: Each patient was given ivuxolimab into a vein every 2 weeks, at 0.01 to 10 mg/kg.

The data were produced by immunoSEQ multiplex PCR, yet TCRdb's version contains in-frame clones alone and is incomplete. The table includes roughly 28,000 clones, around 79% detected once. Blood got drawn at baseline, again on cycle 4 day 1, and then on cycle 7 day 1. Germline CDR1 reads SEHNR; CDR2 reads FQNEAQ (reference sequence). The ends were cut back, 5 bases at V and 5 bases at J, with 9 bases in the middle. The CDR3 length is 12 residues. This specimen was CD4+ or CD8+ T cells sorted from blood, taken in a trial of the OX40 agonist ivuxolimab. This chain connects TRBV7-9 to TRBJ2-5, with no clear D. The clonotype originates from an adult with an advanced solid tumor such as melanoma, head and neck, liver or kidney cancer. CDR3 in amino acids: CASSRDFETQYF. As DNA, the CDR3 is TGTGCCAGCAGCCGAGACTTTGAGACCCAGTACTTC.